The source of this TCR beta chain is a study of shared clonotypes between healthy human individuals. Study-level findings and limits: Genetic and exposure-history diversity was limited by the small donor number.

Points on this clone: The target antigen is unknown.

TCRdb's copy holds only in-frame clones and misses some; the assay was immunoSEQ multiplex PCR. This sample has 760,000 or so clones, with 96% found just once. Terminally differentiated effector memory CD45RA+ cells were left out of the naive CD8 fraction, which was CD45RO-negative and positively selected for CCR7. All donors qualified as healthy HIV-negative adults and had experienced no recent acute infections or vaccinations. Sequencing input: naive CD8+ T cells sorted from blood. This clonotype originated in a young man in good health.

For the CDR3, the DNA is TGTGCCAGCAGCTCAAAACAGGGATTATGGGAGACCCAGTACTTC. It is translated as CASSSKQGLWETQYF. This chain uses TRBV7-7 with TRBJ2-5, with a possible D match to TRBD1 (6 bases). This CDR3 has 15 amino acids. The germline V gene encodes CDR1 SSHAT and CDR2 FNYEAQ (reference sequence). Trimming took 4 bases from V and 5 from J, leaving 17 bases between them.